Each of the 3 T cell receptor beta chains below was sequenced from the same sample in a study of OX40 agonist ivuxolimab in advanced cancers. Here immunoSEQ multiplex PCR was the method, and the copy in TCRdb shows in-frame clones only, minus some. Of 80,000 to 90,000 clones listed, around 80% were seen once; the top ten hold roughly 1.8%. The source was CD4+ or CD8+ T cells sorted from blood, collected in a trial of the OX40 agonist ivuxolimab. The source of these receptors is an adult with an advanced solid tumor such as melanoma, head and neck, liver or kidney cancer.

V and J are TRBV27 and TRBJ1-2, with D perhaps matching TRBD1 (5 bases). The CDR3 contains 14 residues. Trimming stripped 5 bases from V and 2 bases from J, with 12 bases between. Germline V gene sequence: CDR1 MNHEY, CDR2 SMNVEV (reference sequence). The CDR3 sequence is CASSENRYNYGYTF. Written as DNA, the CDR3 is TGTGCCAGCAGTGAAAACAGGTACAACTATGGCTACACCTTC.

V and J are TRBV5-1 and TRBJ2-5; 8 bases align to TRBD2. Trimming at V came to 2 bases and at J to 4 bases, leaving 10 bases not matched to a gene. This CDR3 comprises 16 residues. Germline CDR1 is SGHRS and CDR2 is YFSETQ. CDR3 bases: TGCGCCAGCAGCTTCACGGCGGCGGGGGGATTAGAGACCCAGTACTTC. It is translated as CASSFTAAGGLETQYF.

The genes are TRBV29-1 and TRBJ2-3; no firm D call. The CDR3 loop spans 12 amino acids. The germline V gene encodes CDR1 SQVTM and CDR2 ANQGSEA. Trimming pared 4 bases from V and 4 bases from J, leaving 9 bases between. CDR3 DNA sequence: TGCAGCGTTGGGGCAGAGCCAGATACGCAGTATTTT. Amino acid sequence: CSVGAEPDTQYF.